This TCR beta chain was identified in a study of T cells after yellow fever vaccination. TCRdb re-called the 5' RACE reads with MiXCR, one entry per CDR3 protein. The data show some 130,000 distinct CDR3 sequences, 5% to 8% seen once. This clonotype was seen repeatedly, ten times or more. Its target is unknown. Study-level points and caveats: A small share of clonotypes appeared in both CD4 and CD8 compartments. In post-booster samples, most primary-vaccination clones reappeared (just under 98% CD4, about 90% CD8).

This CDR3 comprises 13 residues. V was cut by 1 base and J by 1 base, with 6 bases left in between. Germline V gene lookup returns CDR1 SGHDT and CDR2 YYEEEE. The rearrangement joins TRBV5-6 to TRBJ2-7; maybe TRBD2 (5 bases). The source is a man aged 30 to 45 who received the YFV17D yellow fever vaccine. The material was CD4+ T cells sorted from PBMCs, obtained 10 days after the yellow fever booster vaccination. CDR3 in amino acids: CASSLRGSYEQYF. In DNA, the CDR3 is TGTGCCAGCAGCTTGCGGGGATCCTACGAGCAGTACTTC.